A single sample is the source of the 32 T cell receptor beta chains below, sequenced in a study of cytomegalovirus exposure and HLA in healthy donors. With 60 Vbeta and 13 Jbeta primers, the PCR was carried out. The repertoire was sequenced with immunoSEQ multiplex PCR; TCRdb's copy has only in-frame clones and lacks some. The table lists under 200,000 clones, 65% to 90% of them singletons. The sequenced sample was PBMCs. These TCRs come from a woman aged 25 to 39 in good health and CMV-seronegative.

The table lists this clone with a count of one. The chain employs TRBV28 and TRBJ2-7; D is uncertain. In germline, CDR1 is MDHEN, CDR2 SYDVKM. The CDR3 loop spans 13 amino acids. The V gene lost 6 bases and the J gene lost 5 bases, with 14 bases spanning the gap. CDR3 loop: CASSPAESDEQYF. CDR3 coding DNA: TGTGCCAGCAGCCCCGCGGAGTCTGACGAGCAGTACTTC.

This chain connects TRBV14 to TRBJ2-2; TRBD2 agrees at 8 bases. CDR3 size: 19 residues. Germline V gene sequence: CDR1 SGHDN, CDR2 FVKESK. Trimming took 1 base from V and 1 from J; bases not matched to a gene: 11. CDR3 protein: CASSQAGLGDLLNTGELFF. The CDR3 bases are TGTGCCAGCAGCCAAGCGGGACTAGGCGATCTACTGAACACCGGGGAGCTGTTTTTT.

This clone came up a few times. This CDR3 reads CASSLLRGTEAFF. The CDR3 DNA reads as TGTGCCAGCAGCTTGTTAAGGGGCACTGAAGCTTTCTTT. The chain links TRBV5-6 to TRBJ1-1, with a weak D call TRBD1 (5 bases). V was shortened by 1 base and J by 4 bases, with 8 bases between the two germline ends. The germline gives CDR1 SGHDT, CDR2 YYEEEE. CDR3 length: 13 residues.

The genes are TRBV19 and TRBJ2-3, with 8 bases aligning to TRBD2. Germline lookup yields CDR1 LNHDA and CDR2 SQIVND (reference sequence). The CDR3 runs to 13 residues. Unmatched junction bases numbered 5, after V lost 6 bases and J lost 6 bases. CDR3 amino acids: CASRSGGVDTQYF. The CDR3 nucleotides read TGTGCCAGTAGGAGCGGGGGAGTGGATACGCAGTATTTT.

The V call is TRBV5-4, the J call TRBJ1-2; weak D call: TRBD1 (5 bases). The V and J ends lost 4 bases and 8 bases respectively, with 12 bases between them. The germline V gene has CDR1 SGHNT and CDR2 YYREEE (reference sequence). The CDR3 consists of 12 residues. The CDR3 nucleotides read TGTGCCAGCAGCGGAGGGGATCGGGGCTACACCTTC. Translated, it gives CASSGGDRGYTF.

The genes are TRBV5-4 and TRBJ2-1, with 9 bases matching TRBD2. CDR1 is SGHNT, CDR2 YYREEE, per germline (reference sequence). V shed 6 bases, J shed 6 bases, and the junction held 7 bases outside the gene matches. This CDR3 comprises 14 residues. CDR3 nucleotide sequence: TGTGCCAGCATGCCGGGACTAGCATCCAATGAGCAGTTCTTC. As protein: CASMPGLASNEQFF.

The chain joins TRBV6-4 to TRBJ1-1; D possibly corresponds to TRBD1 (6 bases). The V and J ends lost 3 bases and 6 bases respectively, with 14 bases between them. The germline CDR1 and CDR2 sequences are MRHNA and SNTAGT. The CDR3 covers 14 residues. CDR3 coding DNA: TGTGCCAGCAGTGATGGGAGGGGGGGATCTGAAGCTTTCTTT. This gives the protein CASSDGRGGSEAFF.

Note on this clone: Other DNA sequences in this sample translate to the same CDR3. The V call is TRBV28, the J call TRBJ2-7, with D tentatively TRBD2 (6 bases). V lost 9 bases to trimming and J lost 12 bases, with 27 bases between them. This CDR3 is 14 amino acids long. Germline assignment: CDR1 MDHEN and CDR2 SYDVKM. For the CDR3, the DNA is TGTGCCAGTAGTACGGGGCGAAATGGCGGGACTCTGTACTTC. Protein sequence: CASSTGRNGGTLYF.

V and J are TRBV4-2 and TRBJ2-1, with TRBD1 matching over 9 bases. With 2 bases clipped from V and 7 bases from J, the junction kept 9 bases outside the gene matches. The CDR3 loop spans 16 amino acids. Germline CDR1 and CDR2: LGHNA and YNFKEQ. The CDR3 DNA is TGTGCCAGCAGCCAAAACCGGGACAGGGATATGAATGAGCAGTTCTTC. It is translated as CASSQNRDRDMNEQFF.

The chain uses TRBV13 and TRBJ1-2; D not certain. The ends were cut back, 0 bases at V and 3 bases at J, with 8 bases in the middle. The CDR3 spans 14 residues. Germline assignment: CDR1 PRHDT and CDR2 FYEKMQ (reference sequence). In nucleotides, the CDR3 is TGTGCCAGCAGCTTAGGAGAGGAGTACTATGGCTACACCTTC. Its protein product is CASSLGEEYYGYTF.

The chain is built from TRBV27 and TRBJ2-5; the D gene is possibly TRBD2 (5 bases). V was cut by 4 bases and J by 9 bases, with 18 bases left in between. The germline V gene encodes CDR1 MNHEY and CDR2 SMNVEV (reference sequence). CDR3 length: 14 amino acids. CDR3: CASSSGLPPQAQYF. In DNA form, the CDR3 reads TGTGCCAGCAGTTCAGGACTCCCTCCGCAGGCCCAGTACTTC.

The V gene is TRBV4-2, the J gene TRBJ2-1; 12 bases line up with TRBD1. This CDR3 is 18 amino acids long. Trimming removed 1 base from V and 6 bases from J; junction bases left unmatched: 10. Germline CDR1 LGHNA, CDR2 YNFKEQ. The CDR3 nucleotides read TGTGCCAGCAGCCAAGCCCCTGGGGGACAGGGGGCGCCCAATGAGCAGTTCTTC. Translating it yields CASSQAPGGQGAPNEQFF.

V gene TRBV29-1 combines with J gene TRBJ1-2; weak D call: TRBD1 (6 bases). V shed 5 bases and J shed 0 bases, with 25 bases lying between them. In germline, CDR1 is SQVTM, CDR2 ANQGSEA. This CDR3 comprises 18 residues. CDR3 DNA sequence: TGCAGCGTTCCGAGGGCCCGGGACACTCGGGTGGCTAACTATGGCTACACCTTC. Amino acid sequence: CSVPRARDTRVANYGYTF.

This sequence joins TRBV18 and TRBJ2-1, with 7 bases identical to TRBD2. The CDR3 runs 13 residues. The trim removed 3 bases at V and 8 bases at J, leaving 4 bases unmatched. Germline CDR1 reads KGHSH; CDR2 reads LQKENI. The CDR3 DNA follows: TGTGCCAGCTCACCCCCCGCGGGGGATGAGCAGTTCTTC. This codes for CASSPPAGDEQFF.

The chain has TRBV18 and TRBJ2-3; D is possibly TRBD1 (6 bases). The V end lost 4 bases, the J end lost 0 bases, and 11 bases lay between the germline ends. This CDR3 has 15 residues. CDR1 is KGHSH and CDR2 is LQKENI in the germline V gene. This CDR3 is CASSHPGQSTDTQYF. Written as DNA, the CDR3 is TGTGCCAGCTCACATCCGGGACAAAGCACAGATACGCAGTATTTT.

This clone was seen a few times. The chain employs TRBV28 and TRBJ1-6, with D possibly TRBD1 on 5 matching bases. V was shortened by 5 bases and J by 8 bases, with 10 bases between the two germline ends. Germline-derived CDR1 and CDR2 are MDHEN and SYDVKM. The CDR3 has 13 residues. This CDR3 is CASSRQIDSPLHF. DNA for the CDR3: TGTGCCAGCAGTCGACAGATTGATTCACCCCTCCACTTT.

V is TRBV28 and J is TRBJ2-7; D is possibly TRBD1 (6 bases). Germline-derived CDR1 and CDR2 are MDHEN and SYDVKM. The CDR3 is made up of 13 amino acids. V was shortened by 2 bases and J by 3 bases, with 8 bases between the two germline ends. This CDR3 reads CASSLGQYYEQYF. The CDR3 DNA sequence: TGTGCCAGCAGTTTAGGACAGTACTACGAGCAGTACTTC.

The chain is built from TRBV7-8 and TRBJ2-2; TRBD1 aligns across 9 bases. The length of the CDR3 is 15 residues. Germline V gene lookup returns CDR1 SGHVS and CDR2 FQNEAQ. Germline trimming cut 5 bases from V and 1 base from J; bases unmatched to any gene: 2. Here the CDR3 reads CASSRTGVNTGELFF. The CDR3 region has the DNA TGTGCCAGCAGCCGGACAGGGGTGAACACCGGGGAGCTGTTTTTT.

This clone was detected once. The chain couples TRBV7-3 to TRBJ2-1; TRBD2 matches at 9 bases. Germline CDR1 reads SGHTA; CDR2 reads FQGTGA. V dropped 2 bases and J dropped 6; count of bases not matched to a gene: 5. CDR3 length: 15 residues. The CDR3 coding sequence is TGTGCCAGCAGCTTATTGGCGGGAGGGCCCAATGAGCAGTTCTTC. It is translated as CASSLLAGGPNEQFF. The full variable domain, with the rest looked up from reference TRBV7-3 and TRBJ2-1, is GAGVSQTPSNKVTEKGKYVELRCDPISGHTALYWYRQSLGQGPEFLIYFQGTGAADDSGLPNDRFFAVRPEGSVSTLKIQRTERGDSAVYLCASSLLAGGPNEQFFGPGTRLTVL.

This clone appeared a few times. This rearrangement joins TRBV19 to TRBJ2-1; 8 nucleotides align to TRBD2. This CDR3 comprises 16 residues. Germline lookup yields CDR1 LNHDA and CDR2 SQIVND (reference sequence). J was trimmed by 2 bases and V by 5 bases; bases with no gene match: 8. The CDR3 sequence is CASSRPTSVAYNEQFF. The CDR3 DNA is TGTGCCAGTAGTCGCCCGACTAGCGTGGCCTACAATGAGCAGTTCTTC. Complete variable domain (other parts from reference TRBV19 and TRBJ2-1): DGGITQSPKYLFRKEGQNVTLSCEQNLNHDAMYWYRQDPGQGLRLIYYSQIVNDFQKGDIAEGYSVSREKKESFPLTVTSAQKNPTAFYLCASSRPTSVAYNEQFFGPGTRLTVL.

As DNA, the CDR3 is TGTGCCAGCAGCCAAGATGCCCCCGATTGGGCAGCCCGCAGGGCAGATACGCAGTATTTT. It translates to CASSQDAPDWAARRADTQYF. The V call is TRBV4-2, the J call TRBJ2-3; possibly TRBD1 for D (5 bases). Per germline, CDR1 LGHNA and CDR2 YNFKEQ. Trimming removed 0 bases at V and 4 bases at J, with 26 bases between. This CDR3 has 20 residues.

On this clone itself: Other DNA sequences in the same sample also yield this CDR3. V gene TRBV29-1 combines with J gene TRBJ2-7, with TRBD2 as a possible D gene (6 bases). The CDR3 sequence is 11 residues long. The germline CDR1 and CDR2 sequences are SQVTM and ANQGSEA. V was clipped by 7 bases and J by 3 bases, with 10 bases between them. CDR3 region: CSAGDDYEQYF. The CDR3 DNA reads TGCAGCGCGGGAGATGACTACGAGCAGTACTTC.

This chain links TRBV5-1 with TRBJ1-1; 10 nucleotides align to TRBD1. CDR1 and CDR2 from the germline V gene are SGHRS and YFSETQ. This CDR3 comprises 13 residues. Trimming cost V 4 bases and J 5 bases; bases outside gene matches: 2. The CDR3 loop reads CASSTDRGTEAFF. The CDR3, as DNA: TGCGCCAGCAGCACGGACAGGGGGACTGAAGCTTTCTTT.

In this sample, this clone turned up a few times. The rearrangement joins TRBV5-1 to TRBJ2-5, with a tentative D call TRBD2 (6 bases). The CDR3 length is 13 residues. The ends were cut back, 7 bases at V and 5 bases at J, with 15 bases in the middle. Germline V CDR1 and CDR2: SGHRS, YFSETQ. CDR3 nucleotides: TGCGCCAGCGGAGGGGAGTATGGGGAGACCCAGTACTTC. It specifies CASGGEYGETQYF.

The rearrangement links TRBV6-5 to TRBJ2-5; D gene ambiguous. Germline V lookup: CDR1 MNHEY, CDR2 SVGAGI. This CDR3 comprises 13 residues. Trimming removed 0 bases at V and 5 bases at J, with 7 bases between. The CDR3 region is CASSYSRLETQYF. The CDR3 DNA is TGTGCCAGCAGTTACTCTCGGTTGGAGACCCAGTACTTC.

V gene TRBV11-2 combines with J gene TRBJ1-1, with D perhaps TRBD1 (5 bases). V was clipped by 6 bases and J by 0 bases, with 14 bases between them. This CDR3 is 15 amino acids long. CDR1 is SGHAT and CDR2 is FQNNGV in the germline V gene. CDR3 residues: CASRRQPSMNTEAFF. The CDR3 DNA reads as TGTGCCAGCAGACGACAGCCTTCTATGAACACTGAAGCTTTCTTT.

This clone has just a few counts. This chain uses TRBV6-5 with TRBJ2-7; 7 nucleotides line up with TRBD2. V shed 6 bases and J 3 bases; nucleotides not matched to a gene: 8. This CDR3 is 14 amino acids long. CDR1 MNHEY and CDR2 SVGAGI come from the germline V gene. CDR3 sequence: CASRPPGLFYEQYF. CDR3 in DNA: TGTGCCAGCAGACCTCCGGGACTATTCTACGAGCAGTACTTC.

There are a few counts of this clone. The chain employs TRBV2 and TRBJ1-5, with 9 bases lining up with TRBD1. The V gene's germline CDR1 is SNHLY and CDR2 FYNNEI. This CDR3 is 14 amino acids long. J lost 6 bases, V lost 4 bases, and 4 bases had no gene match. The CDR3 here is CASSADRGSQPQHF. The CDR3 region has the DNA TGTGCCAGCAGTGCGGACAGGGGAAGTCAGCCCCAGCATTTT.

The chain is built from TRBV2 and TRBJ2-3; D is uncertain. The germline V and J ends were trimmed by 6 bases and 2 bases, with 9 bases remaining between them. There are 13 residues in the CDR3. CDR1 and CDR2 from the germline V gene are SNHLY and FYNNEI. The CDR3 sequence is CASSDLYTDTQYF. The CDR3 DNA reads TGTGCCAGCAGCGACTTATACACAGATACGCAGTATTTT.

The J gene is TRBJ2-1, the V gene TRBV7-3; 8 positions match TRBD2. The CDR3 has 14 amino acids. The junction had 6 bases not matched to a gene; V was cut back by 2 bases and J by 9 bases. In germline, CDR1 is SGHTA, CDR2 FQGTGA. The chain's CDR3 is CASSLFLLAGEQFF. The CDR3 DNA reads TGTGCCAGCAGCTTATTTCTCCTAGCGGGTGAGCAGTTCTTC.

This chain links TRBV7-8 with TRBJ2-1; possible D gene TRBD1, 5 bases. This CDR3 comprises 14 residues. V lost 1 base to trimming and J lost 4 bases, with 8 bases between them. Germline V gene lookup returns CDR1 SGHVS and CDR2 FQNEAQ. The CDR3 loop reads CASSLGDRYNEQFF. The CDR3 DNA sequence: TGTGCCAGCAGCTTAGGCGACAGATACAATGAGCAGTTCTTC.

V and J are TRBV7-6 and TRBJ2-2; TRBD1 agrees at 10 bases. This CDR3 comprises 17 residues. V shed 3 bases, J shed 3 bases, and the junction held 7 bases outside the gene matches. Germline V gives CDR1 SGHVS, CDR2 FNYEAQ. CDR3 DNA sequence: TGTGCCAGCAGCTTGGTCATGGGACAGGGGCACACCGGGGAGCTGTTTTTT. This codes for CASSLVMGQGHTGELFF.